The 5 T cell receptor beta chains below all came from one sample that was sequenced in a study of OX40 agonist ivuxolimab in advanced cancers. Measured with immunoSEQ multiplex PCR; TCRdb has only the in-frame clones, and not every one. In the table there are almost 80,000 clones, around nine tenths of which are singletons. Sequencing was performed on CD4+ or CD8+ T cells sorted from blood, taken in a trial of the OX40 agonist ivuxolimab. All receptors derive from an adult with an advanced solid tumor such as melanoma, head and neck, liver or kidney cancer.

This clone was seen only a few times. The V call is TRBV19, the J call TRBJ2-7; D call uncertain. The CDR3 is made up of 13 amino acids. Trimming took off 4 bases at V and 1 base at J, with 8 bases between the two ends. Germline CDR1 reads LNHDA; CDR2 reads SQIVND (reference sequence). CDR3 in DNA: TGTGCCAGTAGTACCGGACGTTCCTACGAGCAGTACTTC. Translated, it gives CASSTGRSYEQYF.

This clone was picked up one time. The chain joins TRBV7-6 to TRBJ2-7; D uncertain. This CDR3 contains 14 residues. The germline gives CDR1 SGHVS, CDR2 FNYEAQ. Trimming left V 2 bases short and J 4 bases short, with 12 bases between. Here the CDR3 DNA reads TGTGCCAGCAGCTTATCCCCGACATCTTACGAGCAGTACTTC. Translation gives CASSLSPTSYEQYF.

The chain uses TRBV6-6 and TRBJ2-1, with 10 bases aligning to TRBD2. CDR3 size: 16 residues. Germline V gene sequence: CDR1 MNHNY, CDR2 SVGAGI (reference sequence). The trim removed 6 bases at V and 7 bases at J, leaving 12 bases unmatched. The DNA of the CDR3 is TGTGCCAGCAGACCCACATCTAGCGGGAGTGGTAATGAGCAGTTCTTC. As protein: CASRPTSSGSGNEQFF.

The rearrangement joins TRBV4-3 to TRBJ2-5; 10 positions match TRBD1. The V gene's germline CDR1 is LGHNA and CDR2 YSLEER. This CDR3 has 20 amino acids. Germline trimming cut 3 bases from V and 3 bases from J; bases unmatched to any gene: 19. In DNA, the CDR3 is TGCGCCAGCAGCCAGGGGGACAGGGGAGTCCCTAGCGGAGGGGAAGAGACCCAGTACTTC. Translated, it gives CASSQGDRGVPSGGEETQYF.

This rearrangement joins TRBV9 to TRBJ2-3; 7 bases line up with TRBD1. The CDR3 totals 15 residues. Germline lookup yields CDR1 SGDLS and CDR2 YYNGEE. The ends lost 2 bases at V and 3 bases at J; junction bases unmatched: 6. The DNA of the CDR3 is TGTGCCAGCAGCGTGTCGGGACAGATGACAGATACGCAGTATTTT. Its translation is CASSVSGQMTDTQYF.